This TCR beta chain was recovered during a study of blood T cell repertoires in COVID-19. Background on the study: Whether acute or convalescent, the COVID-19 samples came from the United States, Italy and Spain. The analysed material was cDNA or gDNA that came from T cells, B-cell-depleted T cells, or PBMCs.

Clinical history reported by participants formed the basis on which cohorts were assigned. In Cohort 3, a recovered donor had either two negative PCRs, clearance, or symptom resolution. TCRdb's copy holds only in-frame clones and misses some; the assay was immunoSEQ multiplex PCR. In the table there are 150,000 to 200,000 clones, roughly 80% of which are singletons. The sequencing input was PBMCs or T cells enriched from blood (not recorded which). The origin of this receptor is a man aged 50-59 years who had recovered from COVID-19.

CDR3 nucleotides: TGTGCCATCAGGGGACAGGGACCAGAGACCCAGTACTTC. It translates to CAIRGQGPETQYF. V gene TRBV10-3 combines with J gene TRBJ2-5; TRBD1 matches 9 bases. The germline V gene has CDR1 ENHRY and CDR2 SYGVKD. V lost 6 bases to trimming and J lost 4 bases; unmatched junction nucleotides: 3. The CDR3 is made up of 13 amino acids.